This T cell receptor (beta chain) comes out of a study of blood T cells in healthy people across ages. Trimming shortened V by 5 bases and J by 5 bases, and 9 bases separated the two germline ends. The CDR3 is 12 residues long. CDR1 is SEHNR and CDR2 is FQNEAQ in the germline V gene (reference sequence). Using a J-beta primer mix together with a sample-barcoded 5' primer, a second PCR was run for roughly 7 to 11 cycles. TCRdb ran MiXCR on the 5' RACE reads and lists one entry per CDR3 protein. The sample records 800,000 or so distinct CDR3 sequences, roughly 25% being singletons. This same sample was also part of a study on T cells of mothers and their children.

The chain is built from TRBV7-9 and TRBJ1-1; the D is unclear. This TCR was recovered from a boy aged 5-17 years in good health. Sequencing used blood. CDR3 DNA sequence: TGTGCCAGCAGCCAAAGACCTACTGAAGCTTTCTTT. Amino acids: CASSQRPTEAFF.